The present T cell receptor (beta chain) was sequenced within a study of T cell clonotyping in hematopoietic cell transplantation. Notes on the study in general: Graft donor and pretransplant recipient Inverse Simpson Index values predicted broader posttransplant TCR diversity.

Profiled with immunoSEQ multiplex PCR; TCRdb holds only in-frame clones, not every one. Of 65,000 to 80,000 clones listed, around 96% are singletons. Time point described: recipient sample about 28 days before transplant, after cytoreduction. With respect to this clone: The antigen is undetermined.

This CDR3 has 15 amino acids. The V gene lost 0 bases and the J gene lost 2 bases, with 11 bases spanning the gap. Germline lookup yields CDR1 GTSNPN and CDR2 SVGIG (reference sequence). The V call is TRBV30, the J call TRBJ1-3; D perhaps matches TRBD1 (5 bases). The receptor was isolated from a woman aged 45 to 65 with acute myeloid leukemia. Some clones in this sample may be carry-over from other donors' samples. Specimen: peripheral blood mononuclear cells, collected before stem cell transplant. CDR3 protein: CAWSVWGSAGNTIYF. The DNA of the CDR3 is TGTGCCTGGAGTGTCTGGGGGAGCGCTGGAAACACCATATATTTT.